A single sample gave rise to the 22 T cell receptor beta chains below, sequenced in a study of OX40 agonist ivuxolimab in advanced cancers. The repertoire was sequenced with immunoSEQ multiplex PCR; TCRdb's copy has only in-frame clones and lacks some. Of about 100,000 clones listed, 89% are singletons. Source: CD4+ or CD8+ T cells sorted from blood, taken in a trial of the OX40 agonist ivuxolimab. The receptors here all came from an adult with an advanced solid tumor such as melanoma, head and neck, liver or kidney cancer.

J is TRBJ1-1 and V is TRBV15; weak D call: TRBD1 (5 bases). The V gene lost 0 bases and the J gene lost 1 base, with 9 bases spanning the gap. Germline V CDR1 and CDR2: LNHNV, YYDKDF (reference sequence). The CDR3 has 15 amino acids. CDR3 residues: CATSRDLGGNTEAFF. CDR3 coding DNA: TGTGCCACCAGCAGAGATTTGGGGGGGAACACTGAAGCTTTCTTT. Full variable domain (rest looked up from reference TRBV15 and TRBJ1-1): DAMVIQNPRYQVTQFGKPVTLSCSQTLNHNVMYWYQQKSSQAPKLLFHYYDKDFNNEADTPDNFQSRRPNTSFCFLDIRSPGLGDTAMYLCATSRDLGGNTEAFFGQGTRLTVV.

V is TRBV29-1 and J is TRBJ2-7, with 7 bases matching TRBD2. There are 13 residues in the CDR3. CDR1 is SQVTM and CDR2 is ANQGSEA in the germline V gene. J gave up 7 bases and V 4 bases, and 10 bases lay outside the gene matches. The CDR3 DNA reads as TGCAGCGTTGCACCCGGGGGGAACTGGGAGCAGTACTTC. The encoded protein is CSVAPGGNWEQYF.

The rearrangement uses TRBV5-1 and TRBJ1-3, with 7 bases identical to TRBD1. Per the germline V gene, CDR1 is SGHRS and CDR2 is YFSETQ. V was clipped by 7 bases and J by 0 bases; unmatched bases: 7. The CDR3 has 15 amino acids. CDR3 DNA: TGCGCCAGCCGGACAGGAATCTTCTCTGGAAACACCATATATTTT. Translated: CASRTGIFSGNTIYF.

This clone was seen a few times. V gene TRBV29-1 combines with J gene TRBJ1-5; D gene unclear. The CDR3 covers 11 residues. Germline loops: CDR1 SQVTM, CDR2 ANQGSEA. V was shortened by 6 bases and J by 1 base, with 4 bases between the two germline ends. The DNA of the CDR3 is TGCAGCGTGGGGAGCAATCAGCCCCAGCATTTT. Its protein is CSVGSNQPQHF.

V and J are TRBV7-6 and TRBJ2-5, with D maybe TRBD1 (6 bases). The germline V and J ends were trimmed by 6 bases and 5 bases, with 19 bases remaining between them. This CDR3 comprises 15 residues. Germline loops: CDR1 SGHVS, CDR2 FNYEAQ. This CDR3 reads CASRAQGFGPETQYF. CDR3 nucleotides: TGTGCCAGCAGGGCACAGGGTTTTGGTCCTGAGACCCAGTACTTC. Drawing the rest from reference TRBV7-6 and TRBJ2-5, the complete variable domain is GAGVSQSPRYKVTKRGQDVALRCDPISGHVSLYWYRQALGQGPEFLTYFNYEAQQDKSGLPNDRFSAERPEGSISTLTIQRTEQRDSAMYRCASRAQGFGPETQYFGPGTRLLVL.

On this clone itself: Just one base apart from a much larger clone, this may be a read error. The chain is built from TRBV4-2 and TRBJ1-2, with 8 nucleotides matching TRBD1. Germline CDR1 reads LGHNA; CDR2 reads YNFKEQ. This CDR3 is built from 13 residues. The V and J ends lost 5 bases and 11 bases, in that order; junction bases with no gene match: 10. The CDR3 coding sequence is TGTGCCAGCAGCAAGACAGGGGCCTCGGAATACACCTTC. Its translation: CASSKTGASEYTF.

The V call is TRBV7-9, the J call TRBJ2-5; TRBD2 matches 7 bases. There are 15 residues in the CDR3. J was trimmed by 5 bases and V by 5 bases; bases with no gene match: 11. Germline V CDR1 and CDR2: SEHNR, FQNEAQ (reference sequence). The CDR3 bases are TGTGCCAGCAGCCCGGGGGGACTAACACAGGAGACCCAGTACTTC. Amino acid sequence: CASSPGGLTQETQYF. Full variable domain (outside the CDR3, taken from reference TRBV7-9 and TRBJ2-5): DTGVSQNPRHKITKRGQNVTFRCDPISEHNRLYWYRQTLGQGPEFLTYFQNEAQLEKSRLLSDRFSAERPKGSFSTLEIQRTEQGDSAMYLCASSPGGLTQETQYFGPGTRLLVL.

The chain combines TRBV5-1 with TRBJ1-3; D uncertain. The CDR3 runs 15 residues. Germline-derived CDR1 and CDR2 are SGHRS and YFSETQ. The V end lost 3 bases, the J end lost 1 base, and 11 bases lay between the germline ends. In DNA, the CDR3 is TGCGCCAGCAGCTACGGGTTCCTATCTGGAAACACCATATATTTT. As protein: CASSYGFLSGNTIYF.

The chain couples TRBV6-4 to TRBJ2-7, with D perhaps matching TRBD2 (5 bases). V was trimmed by 6 bases and J by 6 bases, leaving 15 bases between them. The CDR3 runs to 13 residues. In germline, CDR1 is MRHNA, CDR2 SNTAGT. CDR3 protein: CASSLEIGLEQYF. The DNA for the CDR3 is TGTGCCAGCAGCTTGGAGATCGGACTCGAGCAGTACTTC.

The rearrangement uses TRBV6-5 and TRBJ2-1, with TRBD1 identical over 9 bases. This CDR3 is built from 14 residues. Germline V CDR1 and CDR2: MNHEY, SVGAGI. V dropped 5 bases and J dropped 10; count of bases not matched to a gene: 9. The CDR3 DNA is TGTGCCAGCAGTAAAAGGGGGGACAGGGACGAGCAGTTCTTC. This encodes CASSKRGDRDEQFF.

DNA for the CDR3: TGTGCCAGCAGCCACCTCGGGACAGGATCACCCCTCCACTTT. Its protein is CASSHLGTGSPLHF. The rearrangement links TRBV4-2 to TRBJ1-6; 8 positions agree with TRBD1. CDR3 length equals 14 residues. Losses at the gene ends were 3 bases for V and 10 bases for J; bases not matched to a gene: 5. Per germline, CDR1 LGHNA and CDR2 YNFKEQ.

This sequence joins TRBV13 and TRBJ1-2; D remains ambiguous. CDR3 length: 13 amino acids. Germline V gene sequence: CDR1 PRHDT, CDR2 FYEKMQ (reference sequence). V was cut by 4 bases and J by 6 bases, with 12 bases left in between. The CDR3 spells CASSSRTANGYTF. The CDR3 coding sequence is TGTGCCAGCAGCTCACGGACGGCTAATGGCTACACCTTC.

J is TRBJ2-5 and V is TRBV7-9; TRBD1 might be the D (5 bases). Germline lookup yields CDR1 SEHNR and CDR2 FQNEAQ (reference sequence). The ends were cut back, 2 bases at V and 5 bases at J, with 15 bases in the middle. The CDR3 spans 15 residues. The DNA for the CDR3 is TGTGCCAGCAGCTTACAACTGGGGCCCGCGGAGACCCAGTACTTC. It yields the protein CASSLQLGPAETQYF.

The V gene is TRBV6-5, the J gene TRBJ1-6, with 11 bases matching TRBD1. Germline V gives CDR1 MNHEY, CDR2 SVGAGI. V gave up 5 bases and J gave up 7 bases; unmatched junction bases: 1. The CDR3 length is 14 residues. The chain's CDR3 is CASSRTGGNSPLHF. The CDR3 nucleotides are TGTGCCAGCAGTCGGACAGGGGGCAATTCACCCCTCCACTTT.

This clone was recorded only once. The chain links TRBV5-1 to TRBJ2-1, with 9 bases lining up with TRBD1. With V trimmed by 0 bases and J by 7 bases, 8 bases remained unmatched. CDR3 length: 16 residues. Germline CDR1 and CDR2: SGHRS and YFSETQ. CDR3 amino acids: CASSLAPQGAGNEQFF. The CDR3 nucleotides are TGCGCCAGCAGCTTGGCCCCACAGGGGGCGGGAAATGAGCAGTTCTTC. The full variable domain, its missing parts supplied by reference TRBV5-1 and TRBJ2-1, is KAGVTQTPRYLIKTRGQQVTLSCSPISGHRSVSWYQQTPGQGLQFLFEYFSETQRNKGNFPGRFSGRQFSNSRSEMNVSTLELGDSALYLCASSLAPQGAGNEQFFGPGTRLTVL.

This clone appeared a few times. V is TRBV27 and J is TRBJ1-5; D gene unclear. Trimming removed 3 bases from V and 8 bases from J, with 14 bases in between. This CDR3 comprises 14 residues. Germline assignment: CDR1 MNHEY and CDR2 SMNVEV (reference sequence). The CDR3 protein is CASSFSQATEPQHF. Written as DNA, the CDR3 is TGTGCCAGCAGTTTTAGTCAGGCAACTGAGCCCCAGCATTTT.

The genes are TRBV18 and TRBJ1-1; 8 bases are shared with TRBD1. CDR1 and CDR2 (germline): KGHSH, LQKENI. V gave up 2 bases and J gave up 8 bases; unmatched junction bases: 7. The CDR3 loop spans 14 amino acids. CDR3 loop: CASSPYMQGAEAFF. Written as DNA, the CDR3 is TGTGCCAGCTCACCATACATGCAGGGGGCAGAAGCTTTCTTT.

The V gene is TRBV15, the J gene TRBJ2-7, with 10 bases lining up with TRBD2. The CDR3 consists of 17 residues. The germline CDR1 and CDR2 sequences are LNHNV and YYDKDF (reference sequence). V trimming: 3 bases; J trimming: 2 bases; junction bases outside the gene matches: 10. CDR3 nucleotides: TGTGCCACCAGCAGGGCTAGCGGGGGCCGACCAGCCTACGAGCAGTACTTC. This sequence encodes CATSRASGGRPAYEQYF. The whole variable domain, filled in from reference TRBV15 and TRBJ2-7, reads DAMVIQNPRYQVTQFGKPVTLSCSQTLNHNVMYWYQQKSSQAPKLLFHYYDKDFNNEADTPDNFQSRRPNTSFCFLDIRSPGLGDTAMYLCATSRASGGRPAYEQYFGPGTRLTVT.

This clone turned up a few times. The gene calls are TRBV5-1 and TRBJ2-2, with TRBD2 matching 11 bases. The trim removed 2 bases at V and 4 bases at J, leaving 7 bases unmatched. This CDR3 region has 17 residues. CDR1 is SGHRS, CDR2 YFSETQ, per germline. CDR3 coding DNA: TGCGCCAGCAGCTTTTTCTCTAGCGGGGGGTCCACCGGGGAGCTGTTTTTT. It is translated as CASSFFSSGGSTGELFF.

This clone has only one observation. The gene calls are TRBV19 and TRBJ1-5; D is undetermined. The V gene's germline CDR1 is LNHDA and CDR2 SQIVND (reference sequence). The CDR3 covers 14 residues. The CDR3 nucleotides read TGTGCTGCAGGAGCGAGGCTCGAGAGTCAGCCCCAGCATTTT. Amino acid sequence: CAAGARLESQPQHF.

The chain carries TRBV6-5 and TRBJ2-4; weak D call: TRBD1 (5 bases). CDR3 length: 15 amino acids. V lost 0 bases, J lost 2 bases, and 8 bases lay in between. Looked up from germline, CDR1 is MNHEY and CDR2 is SVGAGI. CDR3 sequence: CASSYSSGPKNIQYF. The CDR3 nucleotides read TGTGCCAGCAGTTACTCGTCAGGGCCCAAAAACATTCAGTACTTC.

The J gene is TRBJ2-7, the V gene TRBV2; D might be TRBD1 (6 bases). Trimming left V 6 bases short and J 3 bases short, with 15 bases between. Germline assignment: CDR1 SNHLY and CDR2 FYNNEI. The CDR3 is made up of 14 amino acids. CDR3 region: CASRLPGDLYEQYF. CDR3 DNA sequence: TGTGCCAGCAGGCTTCCAGGGGATCTCTACGAGCAGTACTTC. Together with reference TRBV2 and TRBJ2-7, the CDR3 gives the full variable domain: EPEVTQTPSHQVTQMGQEVILRCVPISNHLYFYWYRQILGQKVEFLVSFYNNEISEKSEIFDDQFSVERPDGSNFTLKIRSTKLEDSAMYFCASRLPGDLYEQYFGPGTRLTVT.